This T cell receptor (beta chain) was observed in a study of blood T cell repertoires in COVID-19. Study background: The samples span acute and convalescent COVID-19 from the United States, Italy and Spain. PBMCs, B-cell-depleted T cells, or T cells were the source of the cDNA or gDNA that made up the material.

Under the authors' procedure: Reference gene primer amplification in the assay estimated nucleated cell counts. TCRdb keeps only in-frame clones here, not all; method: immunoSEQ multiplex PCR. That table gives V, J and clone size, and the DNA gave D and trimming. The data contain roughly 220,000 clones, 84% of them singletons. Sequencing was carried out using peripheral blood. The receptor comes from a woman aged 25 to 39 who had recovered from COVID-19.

In DNA, the CDR3 is TGTGCCAGCAGTTACCTCGGACAGGGCCGGGGGGAGCTGTTTTTT. Amino acid sequence: CASSYLGQGRGELFF. The V and J genes are TRBV6-6 and TRBJ2-2, with TRBD1 identical over 8 bases. Germline lookup yields CDR1 MNHNY and CDR2 SVGAGI (reference sequence). The CDR3 extends over 15 amino acids. Germline trimming cut 2 bases from V and 8 bases from J; bases unmatched to any gene: 7.